One sample yielded the 24 T cell receptor beta chains listed below, sequenced in a study of monozygotic twins with cystic fibrosis. The repertoire was sequenced with immunoSEQ multiplex PCR; TCRdb's copy has only in-frame clones and lacks some. The sample lists about 36,000 clones, approximately 84% seen once, with under 2% in the top ten. The sequencing input was blood. Receptors originate from a girl aged 2 to 9 with cystic fibrosis.

This chain joins TRBV11-2 and TRBJ2-3; 12 bases are shared with TRBD2. The germline V gene has CDR1 SGHAT and CDR2 FQNNGV. V shed 1 base and J 1 base; nucleotides not matched to a gene: 3. The CDR3 sequence is 17 residues long. CDR3 sequence reads: CASSLGLAGGGTDTQYF. CDR3 coding DNA: TGTGCCAGCAGCTTAGGTCTAGCGGGGGGGGGCACAGATACGCAGTATTTT.

This chain joins TRBV9 and TRBJ2-6; D remains unclear. The CDR3 length is 15 residues. Between the trimmed V and J ends, which lost 0 bases and 4 bases, there was a span of 8 bases. Germline V gene lookup returns CDR1 SGDLS and CDR2 YYNGEE. The CDR3 coding sequence is TGTGCCAGCAGCGTAGCTCCGATAGGGGCCAACGTCCTGACTTTC. Protein sequence: CASSVAPIGANVLTF.

The genes are TRBV5-1 and TRBJ1-1; D gene uncertain. CDR1 and CDR2 from the germline V gene are SGHRS and YFSETQ. CDR3 length: 13 amino acids. V lost 3 bases and J 3 bases, leaving 9 bases between the germline ends. CDR3 protein: CASSSRTDTEAFF. For the CDR3, the DNA is TGCGCCAGCAGCTCAAGGACGGACACTGAAGCTTTCTTT.

Worth noting for this clone: Likely a read error: the CDR3 ends without its conserved phenylalanine or tryptophan. No DNA is shown, since the ends of the CDR3 on it are uncertain; the CDR3 is the one TCRdb lists. The chain is built from TRBV6-6 and TRBJ1-6; the table names TRBD1, a call not compared with the DNA. The CDR3 is 12 amino acids in total, end residues counted. Germline lookup yields CDR1 MNHNY and CDR2 SVGAGI (reference sequence). The CDR3: CASSYLNKSGTS.

The count of this clone is one. J is TRBJ2-3 and V is TRBV7-9; 9 nucleotides line up with TRBD1. CDR3 length: 15 amino acids. CDR1 SEHNR and CDR2 FQNEAQ come from the germline V gene (reference sequence). V gave up 5 bases and J gave up 0 bases; unmatched junction bases: 3. For the CDR3, the DNA is TGTGCCAGCAGCCCAGGACAGGGGAGCACAGATACGCAGTATTTT. Translating it yields CASSPGQGSTDTQYF.

This sequence joins TRBV5-1 and TRBJ2-3; 11 positions agree with TRBD2. The CDR3 sequence is 16 residues long. Germline V gene sequence: CDR1 SGHRS, CDR2 YFSETQ. The junction had 2 bases not matched to a gene; V was cut back by 1 base and J by 1 base. CDR3 coding DNA: TGCGCCAGCAGCTTGTTTAGCGGGGGGGGCACAGATACGCAGTATTTT. It specifies CASSLFSGGGTDTQYF.

The chain employs TRBV10-3 and TRBJ2-3; possibly TRBD1 for D (6 bases). V shed 4 bases and J shed 0 bases, with 14 bases lying between them. The CDR3 covers 16 residues. In germline, CDR1 is ENHRY, CDR2 SYGVKD. The CDR3 region is CAISGGRGSSTDTQYF. In DNA form, the CDR3 reads TGTGCCATCAGTGGGGGCAGGGGCTCTAGCACAGATACGCAGTATTTT.

V gene TRBV10-3 combines with J gene TRBJ2-7; 9 bases agree with TRBD1. The germline V gene encodes CDR1 ENHRY and CDR2 SYGVKD. V lost 3 bases, J lost 3 bases, and 3 bases stayed unmatched. This CDR3 region has 14 residues. The CDR3 loop reads CAISEGTGYYEQYF. As DNA, the CDR3 is TGTGCCATCAGTGAAGGGACAGGGTACTACGAGCAGTACTTC.

This chain joins TRBV9 and TRBJ2-5, with TRBD1 matching 8 bases. V dropped 3 bases and J dropped 1; count of bases not matched to a gene: 14. Germline CDR1 and CDR2: SGDLS and YYNGEE. The length of the CDR3 is 18 residues. The chain's CDR3 is CASSAAAGTGLSQETQYF. CDR3 bases: TGTGCCAGCAGCGCGGCCGCCGGGACAGGCTTGTCCCAAGAGACCCAGTACTTC. Filled out from reference TRBV9 and TRBJ2-5, the complete variable domain reads DSGVTQTPKHLITATGQRVTLRCSPRSGDLSVYWYQQSLDQGLQFLIQYYNGEERAKGNILERFSAQQFPDLHSELNLSSLELGDSALYFCASSAAAGTGLSQETQYFGPGTRLLVL.

The rearrangement joins TRBV6-6 to TRBJ2-7; 7 positions match TRBD1. After removal of 6 bases from V and 0 bases from J, the junction contained 5 bases not matched to a gene. This CDR3 has 14 amino acids. From germline, CDR1 is MNHNY and CDR2 SVGAGI (reference sequence). CDR3 in DNA: TGTGCCAGCAGGGCAAACAGGGGCTCCTACGAGCAGTACTTC. Protein: CASRANRGSYEQYF.

This sequence joins TRBV4-1 and TRBJ2-1, with 9 bases aligning to TRBD1. This CDR3 is 17 amino acids long. Germline trimming cut 0 bases from V and 8 bases from J; bases unmatched to any gene: 11. Looked up from germline, CDR1 is MGHRA and CDR2 is YSYEKL. The CDR3 here is CASSQERFPTGGHEQFF. As DNA, the CDR3 is TGCGCCAGCAGCCAAGAGCGGTTCCCGACAGGGGGGCATGAGCAGTTCTTC.

This clone was observed once. J is TRBJ1-3 and V is TRBV30; the match to TRBD1 covers 9 bases. CDR1 and CDR2 (germline): GTSNPN, SVGIG (reference sequence). The CDR3 extends over 14 amino acids. V was clipped by 4 bases and J by 4 bases; unmatched bases: 5. The CDR3 loop is CAWKFGQGGNTIYF. In DNA form, the CDR3 reads TGTGCCTGGAAGTTCGGACAGGGGGGAAACACCATATATTTT. Full variable domain (missing parts from reference TRBV30 and TRBJ1-3): SQTIHQWPATLVQPVGSPLSLECTVEGTSNPNLYWYRQAAGRGLQLLFYSVGIGQISSEVPQNLSASRPQDRQFILSSKKLLLSDSGFYLCAWKFGQGGNTIYFGEGSWLTVV.

The chain combines TRBV9 with TRBJ1-3; D not certain. Germline V gives CDR1 SGDLS, CDR2 YYNGEE. This CDR3 comprises 14 residues. The V end was cut by 0 bases, the J end by 2 bases, with 6 bases between. CDR3: CASSVEGTGNTIYF. The CDR3 DNA sequence: TGTGCCAGCAGCGTAGAGGGAACTGGAAACACCATATATTTT.

This chain joins TRBV18 and TRBJ2-2, with a weak D call TRBD2 (5 bases). V was trimmed by 6 bases and J by 0 bases, leaving 14 bases between them. CDR1 and CDR2 (germline): KGHSH, LQKENI. This CDR3 has 16 residues. The CDR3 DNA is TGTGCCAGCTCGATACTAGGGCAGGCGAACACCGGGGAGCTGTTTTTT. It codes for CASSILGQANTGELFF.

The chain couples TRBV27 to TRBJ2-1, with a tentative D call TRBD2 (5 bases). Trimming shortened V by 1 base and J by 1 base, and 11 bases separated the two germline ends. There are 16 residues in the CDR3. Germline loops: CDR1 MNHEY, CDR2 SMNVEV (reference sequence). The CDR3 reads CASSLFGPGSYNEQFF. The CDR3 DNA sequence: TGTGCCAGCAGTTTATTCGGGCCGGGATCCTACAATGAGCAGTTCTTC.

This clone showed up just a few times. V and J are TRBV10-1 and TRBJ1-2, with 7 bases fitting TRBD1. CDR3 length equals 10 residues. V trimming: 6 bases; J trimming: 8 bases; junction bases outside the gene matches: 0. CDR1 and CDR2 from the germline V gene are WNHNN and SYGVQD (reference sequence). As DNA, the CDR3 is TGCGCCAGCAGAGGGGGCGGCTACACCTTC. Amino acids: CASRGGGYTF.

This clone was found a few times. The chain joins TRBV5-1 to TRBJ1-1; D gene uncertain. Germline V CDR1 and CDR2: SGHRS, YFSETQ. The CDR3 runs to 14 residues. V lost 0 bases, J lost 0 bases, and 6 bases lay in between. The CDR3 reads CASSLVSLNTEAFF. DNA for the CDR3: TGCGCCAGCAGCTTGGTATCCTTGAACACTGAAGCTTTCTTT.

The chain has TRBV7-3 and TRBJ2-1; weak D call: TRBD2 (6 bases). Germline V gene lookup returns CDR1 SGHTA and CDR2 FQGTGA. The CDR3 covers 14 residues. V gave up 1 base and J gave up 2 bases, with 6 bases separating them. The CDR3 loop is CASSLRGAYNEQFF. In DNA form, the CDR3 reads TGTGCCAGCAGCTTAAGGGGGGCCTACAATGAGCAGTTCTTC.

CDR3 coding DNA: TGTGCCAGCAGCTTCTGGGACAGATCAAACACTGAAGCTTTCTTT. Its protein product is CASSFWDRSNTEAFF. The chain carries TRBV7-8 and TRBJ1-1; 7 nucleotides match TRBD1. V dropped 3 bases and J dropped 2; count of bases not matched to a gene: 6. This CDR3 is 15 amino acids long. The V gene's germline CDR1 is SGHVS and CDR2 FQNEAQ.

The V and J genes are TRBV6-5 and TRBJ1-6; D gene ambiguous. This CDR3 contains 14 residues. The germline V and J ends were trimmed by 6 bases and 10 bases, with 16 bases remaining between them. Germline CDR1 MNHEY, CDR2 SVGAGI. The chain's CDR3 is CASSNQVLGSPLHF. In nucleotides, the CDR3 is TGTGCCAGCAGCAACCAGGTTTTAGGCTCACCCCTCCACTTT.

The rearrangement uses TRBV2 and TRBJ1-2; the D is unclear. Germline V CDR1 and CDR2: SNHLY, FYNNEI. Trimming took 4 bases from V and 5 from J, leaving 17 bases between them. The CDR3 consists of 15 residues. In nucleotides, the CDR3 is TGTGCCAGCAGTGTCACCGGGGAATCGGGTTATGGCTACACCTTC. This translates into CASSVTGESGYGYTF.

The chain joins TRBV2 to TRBJ2-2; 9 bases match TRBD1. Germline loops: CDR1 SNHLY, CDR2 FYNNEI. V was pared by 7 bases and J by 4 bases, with 7 bases of the junction left unmatched. CDR3 length: 15 amino acids. Here the CDR3 reads CASIRDRVPTGELFF. In nucleotides, the CDR3 is TGTGCCAGCATAAGGGACAGGGTACCCACCGGGGAGCTGTTTTTT. Based on the CDR3 plus reference TRBV2 and TRBJ2-2, the full variable domain is EPEVTQTPSHQVTQMGQEVILRCVPISNHLYFYWYRQILGQKVEFLVSFYNNEISEKSEIFDDQFSVERPDGSNFTLKIRSTKLEDSAMYFCASIRDRVPTGELFFGEGSRLTVL.

The chain combines TRBV5-4 with TRBJ2-3; no reliable D call. The CDR3 is made up of 16 amino acids. Germline-derived CDR1 and CDR2 are SGHNT and YYREEE (reference sequence). The V end was cut by 0 bases, the J end by 1 base, with 12 bases between. CDR3 sequence (DNA): TGTGCCAGCAGCTTGGCCGGCGGCGGTGGCACAGATACGCAGTATTTT. It yields the protein CASSLAGGGGTDTQYF.

This clone was observed a few times. This chain links TRBV11-2 with TRBJ2-1, with D maybe TRBD2 (6 bases). The CDR3 consists of 13 residues. V lost 4 bases and J 9 bases, leaving 13 bases between the germline ends. The V gene's germline CDR1 is SGHAT and CDR2 FQNNGV. The CDR3 DNA reads TGTGCCAGCAGCTCGGCCCGGGGAGGTGAGCAGTTCTTC. Its translation: CASSSARGGEQFF.